This section outlines one TCR beta chain sequence together with its context. Its antigen is not identified. The entry originates in a study of cytomegalovirus exposure and HLA in healthy donors. In the PCR, 60 Vbeta and 13 Jbeta primers were used. Measured with immunoSEQ multiplex PCR; TCRdb has only the in-frame clones, and not every one. The sample has roughly 180,000 clones; roughly 80% are singletons. Overall study results and limits: There were a few CMV-associated chains whose specificity for CMV antigens was confirmed in vitro.

Germline assignment: CDR1 GTSNPN and CDR2 SVGIG (reference sequence). The CDR3 is 17 residues long. Trimming removed 3 bases from V and 5 bases from J, with 23 bases in between. What was sequenced was PBMCs. The sequence derives from a man aged 30-40 years in good health and CMV-seropositive. The chain employs TRBV30 and TRBJ1-5; unclear D gene. For the CDR3, the DNA is TGTGCCTGGAGCCTACGGCCTAGTGGAGCTGGCCATCAGCCCCAGCATTTT. Its protein is CAWSLRPSGAGHQPQHF.